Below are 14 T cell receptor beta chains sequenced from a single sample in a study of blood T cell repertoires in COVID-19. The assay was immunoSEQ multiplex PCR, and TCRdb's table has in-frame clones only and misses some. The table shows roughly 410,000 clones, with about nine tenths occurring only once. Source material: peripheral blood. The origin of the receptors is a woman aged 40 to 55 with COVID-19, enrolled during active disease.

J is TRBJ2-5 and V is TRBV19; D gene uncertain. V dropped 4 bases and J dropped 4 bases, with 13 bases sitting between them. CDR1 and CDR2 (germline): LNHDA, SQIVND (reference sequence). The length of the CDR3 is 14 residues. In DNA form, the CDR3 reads TGTGCCAGTAGTAAGAACGGAGCTTCAGAGACCCAGTACTTC. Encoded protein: CASSKNGASETQYF.

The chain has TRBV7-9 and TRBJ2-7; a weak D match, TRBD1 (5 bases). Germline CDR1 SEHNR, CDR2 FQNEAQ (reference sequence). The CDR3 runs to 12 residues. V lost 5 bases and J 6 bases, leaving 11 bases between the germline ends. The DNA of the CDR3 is TGTGCCAGCAGCCCCGTTGGGGCCGAGCAGTACTTC. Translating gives CASSPVGAEQYF. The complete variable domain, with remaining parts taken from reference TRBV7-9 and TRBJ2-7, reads DTGVSQNPRHKITKRGQNVTFRCDPISEHNRLYWYRQTLGQGPEFLTYFQNEAQLEKSRLLSDRFSAERPKGSFSTLEIQRTEQGDSAMYLCASSPVGAEQYFGPGTRLTVT.

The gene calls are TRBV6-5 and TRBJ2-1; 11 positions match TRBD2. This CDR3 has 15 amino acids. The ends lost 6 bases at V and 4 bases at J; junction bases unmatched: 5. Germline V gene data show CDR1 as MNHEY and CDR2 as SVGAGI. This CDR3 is CASRLTSGIYNEQFF. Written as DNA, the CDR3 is TGTGCCAGCAGATTGACTAGCGGGATTTACAATGAGCAGTTCTTC.

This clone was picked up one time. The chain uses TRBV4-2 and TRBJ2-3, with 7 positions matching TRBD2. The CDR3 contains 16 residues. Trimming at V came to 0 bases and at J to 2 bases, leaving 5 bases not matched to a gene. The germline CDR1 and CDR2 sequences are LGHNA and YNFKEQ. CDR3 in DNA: TGTGCCAGCAGCCAAGACGGCGGGGGTCTCACAGATACGCAGTATTTT. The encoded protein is CASSQDGGGLTDTQYF.

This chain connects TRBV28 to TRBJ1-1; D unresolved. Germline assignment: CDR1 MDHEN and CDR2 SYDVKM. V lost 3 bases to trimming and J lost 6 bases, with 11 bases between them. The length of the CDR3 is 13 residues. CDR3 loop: CASSFSGPAEAFF. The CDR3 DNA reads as TGTGCCAGCAGTTTCTCCGGTCCGGCTGAAGCTTTCTTT.

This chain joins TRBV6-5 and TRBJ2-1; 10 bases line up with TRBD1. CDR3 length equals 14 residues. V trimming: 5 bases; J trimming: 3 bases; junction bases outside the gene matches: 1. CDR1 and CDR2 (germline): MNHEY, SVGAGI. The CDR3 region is CASSRTGGYNEQFF. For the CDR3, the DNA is TGTGCCAGCAGTCGGACAGGGGGCTACAATGAGCAGTTCTTC.

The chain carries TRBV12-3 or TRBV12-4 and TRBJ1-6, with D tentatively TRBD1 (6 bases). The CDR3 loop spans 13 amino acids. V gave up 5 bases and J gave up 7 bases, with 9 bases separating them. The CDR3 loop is CASSQGRNSPLHF. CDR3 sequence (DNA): TGTGCCAGCAGTCAGGGGCGGAATTCACCCCTCCACTTT.

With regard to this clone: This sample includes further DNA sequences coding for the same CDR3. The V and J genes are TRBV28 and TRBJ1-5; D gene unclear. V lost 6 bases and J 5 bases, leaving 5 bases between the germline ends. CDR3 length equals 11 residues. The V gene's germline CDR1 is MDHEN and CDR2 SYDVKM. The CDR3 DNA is TGTGCCAGCAGCCGGGATCAGCCCCAGCATTTT. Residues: CASSRDQPQHF.

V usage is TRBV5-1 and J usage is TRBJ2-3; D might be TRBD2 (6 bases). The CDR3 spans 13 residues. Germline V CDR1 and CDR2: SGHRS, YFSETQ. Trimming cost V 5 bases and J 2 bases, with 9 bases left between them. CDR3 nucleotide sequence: TGCGCCAGCAGAGGCGGGGTCACAGATACGCAGTATTTT. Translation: CASRGGVTDTQYF.

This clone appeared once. The CDR3 nucleotides are TGTGCCAGCAGTACACGAGATACAGGGGCGAACACTGAAGCTTTCTTT. It translates to CASSTRDTGANTEAFF. This chain joins TRBV6-6 and TRBJ1-1, with TRBD1 identical over 7 bases. The CDR3 runs 16 residues. Germline V lookup: CDR1 MNHNY, CDR2 SVGAGI (reference sequence). V trimming: 5 bases; J trimming: 1 base; junction bases outside the gene matches: 10.

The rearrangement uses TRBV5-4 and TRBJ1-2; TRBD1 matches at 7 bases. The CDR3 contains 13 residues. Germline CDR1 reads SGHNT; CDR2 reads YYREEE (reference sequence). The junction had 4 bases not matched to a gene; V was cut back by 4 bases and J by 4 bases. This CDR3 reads CASSPRDSYGYTF. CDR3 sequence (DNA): TGTGCCAGCAGCCCCCGGGACAGCTATGGCTACACCTTC.

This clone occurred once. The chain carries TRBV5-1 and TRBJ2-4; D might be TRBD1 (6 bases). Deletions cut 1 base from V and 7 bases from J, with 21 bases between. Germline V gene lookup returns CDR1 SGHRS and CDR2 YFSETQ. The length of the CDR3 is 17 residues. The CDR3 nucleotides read TGCGCCAGCAGCTTGTTATCCTTGGGCCCCCAGGGGAACATTCAGTACTTC. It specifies CASSLLSLGPQGNIQYF.

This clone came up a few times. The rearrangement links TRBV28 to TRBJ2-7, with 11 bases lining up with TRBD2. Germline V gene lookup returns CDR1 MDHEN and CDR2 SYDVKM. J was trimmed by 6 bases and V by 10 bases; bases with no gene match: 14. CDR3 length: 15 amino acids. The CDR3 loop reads CATLPNSGRAGEQYF. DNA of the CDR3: TGTGCCACCCTTCCCAATAGCGGGAGGGCGGGCGAGCAGTACTTC. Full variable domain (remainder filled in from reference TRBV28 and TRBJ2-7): DVKVTQSSRYLVKRTGEKVFLECVQDMDHENMFWYRQDPGLGLRLIYFSYDVKMKEKGDIPEGYSVSREKKERFSLILESASTNQTSMYLCATLPNSGRAGEQYFGPGTRLTVT.

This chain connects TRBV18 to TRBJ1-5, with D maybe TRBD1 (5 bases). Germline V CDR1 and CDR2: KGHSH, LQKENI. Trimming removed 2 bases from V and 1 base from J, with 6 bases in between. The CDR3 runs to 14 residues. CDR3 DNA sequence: TGTGCCAGCTCACCAAACAGGAGCAATCAGCCCCAGCATTTT. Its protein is CASSPNRSNQPQHF.